The rows below give T cell receptor beta chains drawn from one sample of a study of T cell responses to AZD1222 COVID-19 vaccine. Sequencing was performed with immunoSEQ multiplex PCR; in TCRdb, only in-frame clones are kept and a portion is missing. The sample includes 110,000 to 150,000 clones, over 85% of them seen just once. Sequencing used peripheral blood, obtained on day 0 of AZD1222 vaccination. Every receptor here comes from an adult in good health. Each CDR3 is given without its conserved first and last residue. Part of the rows lack a size; the others show once, few, many or a class for expanded clones.

j_gene,abundance,v_gene,CDR3aa
TRBJ2-4,-,TRBV3-1/TRBV3-2,ASSQGTLSSIQY
TRBJ1-5,-,TRBV6-5,ASSTDPDQPQH
TRBJ1-1,-,TRBV18,ASSPISLTEAF
TRBJ1-2,-,TRBV5-1,ASSFRGQDGYT
TRBJ2-5,once,TRBV28,ASSLGTGGPKGTQY
TRBJ1-2,-,TRBV19,ATASGINYGYT
TRBJ2-1,-,TRBV5-8,ASITRVGNEQF
TRBJ1-4,few,TRBV28,ASSSPRQGESEKLF
TRBJ2-1,few,TRBV9,ASSVGVASHEQF
TRBJ1-1,-,TRBV3-1/TRBV3-2,ASSTSTIEDEAF
TRBJ2-3,-,TRBV27,ASSLTGPRADTQY
TRBJ1-2,-,TRBV3-1/TRBV3-2,ASSYPGQARYGYT
TRBJ1-5,-,TRBV19,ASSLDRENQPQH
TRBJ2-1,-,TRBV19,ASSTPGTSNGNEQF
TRBJ2-1,few,TRBV29-1,SVDANTGTYNEQF
TRBJ1-1,-,TRBV9,ASSVESRSEAF
TRBJ2-1,-,TRBV6-5,ASTMLGLAGNEQF
TRBJ1-1,-,TRBV6-5,ASSYSMGGGNTEAF
TRBJ1-4,-,TRBV15,ATRRQGTEKLF
TRBJ1-1,-,TRBV2,ASRLDNANTEAF
TRBJ2-7,once,TRBV19,ASSIEDRGYEQY
TRBJ1-4,-,TRBV28,ASSLGREGTNEKLF
TRBJ1-5,-,TRBV27,ASSLSGEGLGSGNQPQH